The 27 T cell receptor beta chains below all came from one sample that was sequenced in a study of CD8+ T cells in alopecia areata. cDNA reverse transcribed from extracted RNA served as the sequencing template. Assay used: immunoSEQ multiplex PCR; TCRdb lists only in-frame clones, some missing. The sample shows roughly 12,000 clones, approximately 60% of them seen only once. Collected material from alopecia areata patients comprised lesional scalp punch biopsies and peripheral blood. Sequenced sample: skin. The receptors shown here come from a human donor with alopecia areata.

The chain joins TRBV14 to TRBJ2-1; perhaps TRBD1 as D (7 bases). Germline V gives CDR1 SGHDN, CDR2 FVKESK. This CDR3 has 23 amino acids. Trimming pared 5 bases from V and 0 bases from J, leaving 35 bases between. CDR3 sequence reads: CASSWGVNERGPNDPSSYNEQFF. The CDR3 region has the DNA TGTGCCAGCAGCTGGGGGGTTAATGAGAGGGGGCCTAACGACCCTAGCTCCTACAATGAGCAGTTCTTC.

In this sample, this clone turned up once. J is TRBJ2-7 and V is TRBV7-2; perhaps TRBD1 as D (5 bases). V was trimmed by 1 base and J by 10 bases, leaving 23 bases between them. The CDR3 covers 16 residues. Germline CDR1 and CDR2: SGHTA and FQGNSA. The CDR3 DNA follows: TGTGCCAGCAGCTTAGATAGTGCCCTCGAAACAGGAGTTCAGTACTTC. Amino acid sequence: CASSLDSALETGVQYF.

The CDR3 region has the DNA TGTGCCAGCAACCCCGGGACAACGAACACTGAAGCTTTCTTT. Protein: CASNPGTTNTEAFF. The chain carries TRBV6-6 and TRBJ1-1; D is possibly TRBD1 (6 bases). Trimming cost V 7 bases and J 1 base, with 13 bases left between them. This CDR3 comprises 14 residues. CDR1 is MNHNY, CDR2 SVGAGI, per germline (reference sequence).

This sequence joins TRBV2 and TRBJ2-7; 10 positions match TRBD1. Trimming at V came to 6 bases and at J to 5 bases, leaving 10 bases not matched to a gene. Germline values: CDR1 SNHLY, CDR2 FYNNEI. The CDR3 consists of 15 residues. DNA for the CDR3: TGTGCCAGCAGCGACTCCGGGACAGGGGTCAACGAGCAGTACTTC. It yields the protein CASSDSGTGVNEQYF.

V and J are TRBV4-3 and TRBJ2-4; 7 bases line up with TRBD1. Germline CDR1 and CDR2: LGHNA and YSLEER. V gave up 0 bases and J gave up 9 bases; unmatched junction bases: 5. This CDR3 spans 14 amino acids. This chain's CDR3 is CASSQDRGNVIQYF. The CDR3 DNA is TGCGCCAGCAGCCAAGACAGGGGGAATGTCATTCAGTACTTC.

This clone is judged medium-sized (0.01 to 0.1%). This rearrangement joins TRBV28 to TRBJ2-5, with D tentatively TRBD1 or TRBD2 (5 bases each). Trimming cost V 5 bases and J 0 bases, with 25 bases left between them. CDR1 MDHEN and CDR2 SYDVKM come from the germline V gene. This CDR3 region has 19 residues. Here the CDR3 reads CASSLGTKAGTAYQETQYF. As DNA, the CDR3 is TGTGCCAGCAGTCTAGGGACGAAAGCCGGGACGGCTTACCAAGAGACCCAGTACTTC.

The J gene is TRBJ2-2, the V gene TRBV7-2; no reliable D call. The CDR3 contains 15 residues. Germline loops: CDR1 SGHTA, CDR2 FQGNSA. The V end was cut by 0 bases, the J end by 7 bases, with 12 bases between. As DNA, the CDR3 is TGTGCCAGCAGCTTAGCTCCGTGGCCCTACGGGGAGCTGTTTTTT. Amino acids: CASSLAPWPYGELFF.

This chain uses TRBV6-5 with TRBJ1-1, with 7 bases matching TRBD1. The CDR3 length is 15 residues. V lost 6 bases to trimming and J lost 7 bases; unmatched junction nucleotides: 14. Germline lookup yields CDR1 MNHEY and CDR2 SVGAGI. For the CDR3, the DNA is TGTGCCAGCAGGGCCGGGGCAACAGGGGCGGGTGAAGCTTTCTTT. Translated, it gives CASRAGATGAGEAFF.

This clone was detected once. The V gene is TRBV28, the J gene TRBJ1-5, with no clear D. Germline CDR1 reads MDHEN; CDR2 reads SYDVKM. CDR3 length equals 11 residues. Trimming left V 7 bases short and J 5 bases short, with 6 bases between. CDR3: CASNRDQPQHF. The CDR3 DNA is TGTGCCAGCAACCGAGATCAGCCCCAGCATTTT.

The CDR3 DNA is TGCGCCAGCAGCCAAGGAGGGAGGAGGGAGACCCAGTACTTC. This sequence encodes CASSQGGRRETQYF. J is TRBJ2-5 and V is TRBV4-1, with D perhaps TRBD2 (6 bases). Between the trimmed V and J ends, which lost 1 base and 5 bases, there was a span of 11 bases. Germline values: CDR1 MGHRA, CDR2 YSYEKL. CDR3 size: 14 residues.

This clone was seen only once. The genes are TRBV29-1 and TRBJ2-5; D ambiguous. The CDR3 consists of 11 residues. V lost 5 bases, J lost 1 base, and 5 bases lay in between. Per the germline V gene, CDR1 is SQVTM and CDR2 is ANQGSEA. The CDR3: CSVSFQETQYF. The CDR3 nucleotides are TGCAGCGTTTCGTTCCAAGAGACCCAGTACTTC.

The chain has TRBV2 and TRBJ1-2; D unresolved. The germline V gene encodes CDR1 SNHLY and CDR2 FYNNEI. V dropped 4 bases and J dropped 6 bases, with 12 bases sitting between them. This CDR3 is built from 13 residues. DNA of the CDR3: TGTGCCAGCAGTGTTCGCGAGGCGAATGGCTACACCTTC. The encoded protein is CASSVREANGYTF.

The chain is built from TRBV19 and TRBJ2-6; 7 bases align to TRBD2. Germline loops: CDR1 LNHDA, CDR2 SQIVND (reference sequence). The CDR3 loop spans 16 amino acids. V was pared by 5 bases and J by 0 bases, with 4 bases of the junction left unmatched. CDR3 coding DNA: TGTGCCAGTAGTCAAGGGGAGGGCTCTGGGGCCAACGTCCTGACTTTC. Encoded protein: CASSQGEGSGANVLTF.

The chain uses TRBV9 and TRBJ1-2, with D possibly matching TRBD1 (5 bases). Germline CDR1 and CDR2: SGDLS and YYNGEE. This CDR3 has 14 amino acids. V was clipped by 4 bases and J by 3 bases, with 13 bases between them. In nucleotides, the CDR3 is TGTGCCAGCAGCATCCAGGGAGTCGACTATGGCTACACCTTC. Residues: CASSIQGVDYGYTF.

The chain's CDR3 is CASRFGGASGANVLTF. DNA for the CDR3: TGTGCCAGCAGGTTTGGAGGGGCCTCTGGGGCCAACGTCCTGACTTTC. The J gene is TRBJ2-6, the V gene TRBV28; perhaps TRBD2 as D (6 bases). The CDR3 sequence is 16 residues long. Trimming shortened V by 6 bases and J by 0 bases, and 12 bases separated the two germline ends. Germline CDR1 MDHEN, CDR2 SYDVKM.

J is TRBJ2-1 and V is TRBV7-9; 10 bases fit TRBD2. Per the germline V gene, CDR1 is SEHNR and CDR2 is FQNEAQ (reference sequence). The CDR3 covers 18 residues. V was pared by 0 bases and J by 2 bases, with 7 bases of the junction left unmatched. The chain's CDR3 is CASSLALLAGSPYNEQFF. The CDR3 coding sequence is TGTGCCAGCAGCTTAGCGCTACTAGCGGGATCGCCCTACAATGAGCAGTTCTTC.

The chain recombines TRBV5-6 with TRBJ2-1; D uncertain. The length of the CDR3 is 11 residues. V lost 0 bases and J lost 9, with 4 bases in between. CDR1 SGHDT and CDR2 YYEEEE come from the germline V gene. The CDR3 is CASSLVCEQFF. In DNA, the CDR3 is TGTGCCAGCAGCTTGGTTTGTGAGCAGTTCTTC.

This clone was observed a handful of times. The chain links TRBV6-1 to TRBJ2-1; D may be TRBD1 (5 bases). The germline V gene has CDR1 MNHNS and CDR2 SASEGT. With 4 bases removed from V and 0 bases from J, the gap between germline ends came to 7 bases. The length of the CDR3 is 14 residues. CDR3 sequence reads: CASSGTSSYNEQFF. For the CDR3, the DNA is TGTGCCAGCAGTGGGACAAGCTCCTACAATGAGCAGTTCTTC.

This chain links TRBV7-3 with TRBJ2-6, with a tentative D call TRBD1 (5 bases). Germline CDR1 SGHTA, CDR2 FQGTGA. V was shortened by 6 bases and J by 1 base, with 16 bases between the two germline ends. CDR3 size: 17 residues. Here the CDR3 DNA reads TGTGCCAGCAGTCTGGGCAGGGTAGGGTCTGGGGCCAACGTCCTGACTTTC. It specifies CASSLGRVGSGANVLTF. Looking up the rest from reference TRBV7-3 and TRBJ2-6 gives the full variable domain: GAGVSQTPSNKVTEKGKYVELRCDPISGHTALYWYRQSLGQGPEFLIYFQGTGAADDSGLPNDRFFAVRPEGSVSTLKIQRTERGDSAVYLCASSLGRVGSGANVLTFGAGSRLTVL.

This chain joins TRBV6-5 and TRBJ2-7, with TRBD1 matching over 9 bases. CDR1 MNHEY and CDR2 SVGAGI come from the germline V gene. The V and J ends lost 2 bases and 2 bases, in that order; junction bases with no gene match: 7. CDR3 length equals 16 residues. CDR3 nucleotide sequence: TGTGCCAGCAGTTACAGAACCGGGACAGGGACCTACGAGCAGTACTTC. Translating it yields CASSYRTGTGTYEQYF.

The chain is built from TRBV7-3 and TRBJ2-3; D may match TRBD1 or TRBD2 (5 bases each). CDR3 length equals 15 residues. The germline V and J ends were trimmed by 0 bases and 0 bases, with 7 bases remaining between them. Looked up from germline, CDR1 is SGHTA and CDR2 is FQGTGA. CDR3 sequence: CASSLTGGSTDTQYF. Here the CDR3 DNA reads TGTGCCAGCAGCTTAACTGGGGGAAGCACAGATACGCAGTATTTT.

The rearrangement links TRBV12-5 to TRBJ2-7, with D possibly TRBD1 on 5 matching bases. Per germline, CDR1 LGHNT and CDR2 FRNRAP. V was pared by 0 bases and J by 4 bases, with 13 bases between. This CDR3 contains 15 residues. This CDR3 reads CASGLVRGRSYEQYF. The CDR3 bases are TGTGCTAGTGGTTTGGTAAGGGGCAGAAGTTACGAGCAGTACTTC.

The genes are TRBV6-6 and TRBJ2-7, with a tentative D call TRBD2 (5 bases). From germline, CDR1 is MNHNY and CDR2 SVGAGI (reference sequence). The CDR3 runs 12 residues. V lost 5 bases and J lost 3, with 8 bases in between. The CDR3 sequence is CASSPGLYEQYF. DNA of the CDR3: TGTGCCAGCAGTCCCGGACTCTACGAGCAGTACTTC.

The chain carries TRBV7-8 and TRBJ2-1; TRBD2 aligns across 11 bases. Germline CDR1 is SGHVS and CDR2 is FQNEAQ. Trimming removed 5 bases from V and 5 bases from J; junction bases left unmatched: 5. The CDR3 is 15 residues long. CDR3 sequence reads: CASSPGLAVDNEQFF. Here the CDR3 DNA reads TGTGCCAGCAGCCCGGGACTAGCGGTCGACAATGAGCAGTTCTTC.

The chain recombines TRBV4-2 with TRBJ1-3; no firm D call. Trimming cost V 1 base and J 4 bases, with 11 bases left between them. This CDR3 contains 15 residues. Germline V gives CDR1 LGHNA, CDR2 YNFKEQ. CDR3 sequence (DNA): TGTGCCAGCAGCCAAGGATGGCAAGGAGGAAACACCATATATTTT. The encoded protein is CASSQGWQGGNTIYF.

This clone was counted only a few times. This chain joins TRBV6-5 and TRBJ2-3, with 9 bases lining up with TRBD2. The V gene's germline CDR1 is MNHEY and CDR2 SVGAGI. The J segment lost 5 bases and the V segment lost 6 bases, leaving 9 bases of the junction unmatched. This CDR3 is 15 amino acids long. DNA for the CDR3: TGTGCCAGCAGGGGAACCAGCGGGAGGATAGATACGCAGTATTTT. Translated: CASRGTSGRIDTQYF.

There are a few counts of this clone. The chain is built from TRBV29-1 and TRBJ1-2, with TRBD1 identical over 7 bases. CDR1 and CDR2 from the germline V gene are SQVTM and ANQGSEA. There are 13 residues in the CDR3. V shed 5 bases and J 3 bases; nucleotides not matched to a gene: 6. As DNA, the CDR3 is TGCAGCGTTCAGGGAGGGGGCGACTATGGCTACACCTTC. It translates to CSVQGGGDYGYTF. The full variable domain, rest sourced from reference TRBV29-1 and TRBJ1-2, is SAVISQKPSRDICQRGTSLTIQCQVDSQVTMMFWYRQQPGQSLTLIATANQGSEATYESGFVIDKFPISRPNLTFSTLTVSNMSPEDSSIYLCSVQGGGDYGYTFGSGTRLTVV.